This T cell receptor beta chain is drawn from a study of T cells in Graves' hyperthyroidism and ophthalmopathy. Overall study results and limits: Most clonotypes that expanded in the thyroid above 0.001 also showed up in blood.

Patients aged 18 to 65 had newly diagnosed hyperthyroidism that had lasted under 2 months. Thyroid ultrasound, orbital computed tomography, clinical symptoms, and serum thyroxine and TRAb underpinned diagnoses. As regards this clonotype: Its antigen is not known.

Using RNA transcripts as the source, TCR beta CDR3 regions were amplified. A set of HTBI primers served as the primers for a first-round RT-PCR of the TCR CDR3. Using its own MiXCR run on the multiplex PCR reads, TCRdb lists one record per CDR3 protein. The sample has approximately 560,000 distinct CDR3 sequences; approximately 44% are singletons. Germline CDR1 reads LNHDA; CDR2 reads SQIVND (reference sequence). The CDR3 is 13 residues long. V gave up 11 bases and J gave up 2 bases, with 15 bases separating them. This chain links TRBV19 with TRBJ1-2; D is ambiguous. The specimen sequenced was peripheral blood or thyroid tissue (not recorded which). The clonotype originates from a woman under 30 with Graves' hyperthyroidism. The CDR3 DNA reads as TGTGCCTGGAGTGTCCCGGAGAACTATGGCTACACCTTC. As protein: CAWSVPENYGYTF. Filled out from reference TRBV19 and TRBJ1-2, the complete variable domain reads DGGITQSPKYLFRKEGQNVTLSCEQNLNHDAMYWYRQDPGQGLRLIYYSQIVNDFQKGDIAEGYSVSREKKESFPLTVTSAQKNPTAFYLCAWSVPENYGYTFGSGTRLTVV.